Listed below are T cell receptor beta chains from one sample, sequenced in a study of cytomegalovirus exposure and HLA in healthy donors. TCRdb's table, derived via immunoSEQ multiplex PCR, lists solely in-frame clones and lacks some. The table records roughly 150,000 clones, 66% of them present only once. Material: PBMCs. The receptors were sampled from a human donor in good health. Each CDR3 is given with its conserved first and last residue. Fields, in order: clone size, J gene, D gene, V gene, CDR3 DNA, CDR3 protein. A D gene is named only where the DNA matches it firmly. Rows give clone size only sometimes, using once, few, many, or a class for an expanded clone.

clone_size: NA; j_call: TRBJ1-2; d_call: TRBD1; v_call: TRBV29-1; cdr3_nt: TGCAGCGCCGGGGACAGGGGGTATGGCTACACCTTC; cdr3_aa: CSAGDRGYGYTF
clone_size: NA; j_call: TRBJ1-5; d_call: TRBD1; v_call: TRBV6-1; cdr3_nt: TGTGCCAGCAGTGTCGTCACAGGGGGCAATCAGCCCCAGCATTTT; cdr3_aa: CASSVVTGGNQPQHF
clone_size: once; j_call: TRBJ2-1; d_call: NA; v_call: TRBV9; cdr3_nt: TGTGCCAGCAGCGTAGCTTCCAGGGACAATGAGCAGTTCTTC; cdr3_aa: CASSVASRDNEQFF
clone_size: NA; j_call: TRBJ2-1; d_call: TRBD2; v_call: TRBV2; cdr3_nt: TGTGCCAGCAGGGAGGGACTAGCGGGAGGGGGTGAGCAGTTCTTC; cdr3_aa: CASREGLAGGGEQFF
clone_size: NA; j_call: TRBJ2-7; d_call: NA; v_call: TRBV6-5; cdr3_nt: TGTGCCAGCAGCAGTAGTTGGGCAGGCTCCTACGAGCAGTACTTC; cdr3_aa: CASSSSWAGSYEQYF
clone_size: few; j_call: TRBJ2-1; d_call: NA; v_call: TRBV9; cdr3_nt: TGTGCCAGCAGCGTAGTGGTCCAAGCGTCGGAGCAGTTCTTC; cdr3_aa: CASSVVVQASEQFF
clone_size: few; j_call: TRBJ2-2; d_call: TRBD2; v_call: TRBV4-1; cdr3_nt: TGCGCCAGCAGCCAAGTCGGGGGGAGGCCCGGGGAGCTGTTTTTT; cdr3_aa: CASSQVGGRPGELFF
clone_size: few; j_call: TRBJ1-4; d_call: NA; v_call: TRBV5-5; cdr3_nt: TGTGCCAGCAGCTTGGCGGGGACATCTTCTAATGAAAAACTGTTTTTT; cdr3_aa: CASSLAGTSSNEKLFF
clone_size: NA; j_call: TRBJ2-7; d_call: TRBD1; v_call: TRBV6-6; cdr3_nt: TGTGCCAGCAGACAGCCAGGGGGCTCCTACGAGCAGTACTTC; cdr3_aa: CASRQPGGSYEQYF
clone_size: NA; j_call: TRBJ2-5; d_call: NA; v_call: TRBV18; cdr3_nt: TGTGCCAGCTCACCAACTAGCCTTGAGACCCAGTACTTC; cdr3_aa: CASSPTSLETQYF
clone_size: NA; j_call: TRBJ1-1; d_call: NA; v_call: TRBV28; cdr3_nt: TGTGCCAGCAGTTTACCAGGGATGAACACTGAAGCTTTCTTT; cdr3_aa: CASSLPGMNTEAFF
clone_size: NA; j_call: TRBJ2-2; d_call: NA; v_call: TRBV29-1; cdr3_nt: TGCAGCGCTTCCGACGCACAGGCGAACACCGGGGAGCTGTTTTTT; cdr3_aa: CSASDAQANTGELFF
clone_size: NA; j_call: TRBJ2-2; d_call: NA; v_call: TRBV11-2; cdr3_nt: TGTGCCAGCAGCTTAGTCGGGACATATCCGAACACCGGGGAGCTGTTTTTT; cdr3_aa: CASSLVGTYPNTGELFF